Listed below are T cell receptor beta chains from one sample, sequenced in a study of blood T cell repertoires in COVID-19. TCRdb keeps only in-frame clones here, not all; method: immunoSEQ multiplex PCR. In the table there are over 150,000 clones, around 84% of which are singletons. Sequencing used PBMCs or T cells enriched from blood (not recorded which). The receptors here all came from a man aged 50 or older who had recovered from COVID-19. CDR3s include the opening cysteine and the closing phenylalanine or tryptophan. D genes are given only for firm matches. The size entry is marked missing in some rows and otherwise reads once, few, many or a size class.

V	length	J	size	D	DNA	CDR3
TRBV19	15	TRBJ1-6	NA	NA	TGTGCCAGTGGTGAGGGAAGCTCCTATAATTCACCCCTCCACTTT	CASGEGSSYNSPLHF
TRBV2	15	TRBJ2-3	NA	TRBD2	TGTGCCAGCACCCGAGCGGGGGGGAGCACAGATACGCAGTATTTT	CASTRAGGSTDTQYF
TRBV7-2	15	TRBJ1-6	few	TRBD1	TGTGCCAGCAGCCCCCAACAGGGGGAAAATTCACCCCTCCACTTT	CASSPQQGENSPLHF
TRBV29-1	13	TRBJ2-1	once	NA	TGCAGCGTTTCCAGGGTAGCCTACAATGAGCAGTTCTTC	CSVSRVAYNEQFF
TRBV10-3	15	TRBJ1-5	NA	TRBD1	TGTGCCATCAGTCCTCATACAGGGGGGAATCAGCCCCAGCATTTT	CAISPHTGGNQPQHF
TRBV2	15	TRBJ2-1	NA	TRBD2	TGTGCCAGCAGGCAACTAGCGGGGGACAACGATGAGCAGTTCTTC	CASRQLAGDNDEQFF
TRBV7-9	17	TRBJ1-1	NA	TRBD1	TGTGCCAGCAGCAAAACCAACAGGGGATCGGTGAACACTGAAGCTTTCTTT	CASSKTNRGSVNTEAFF
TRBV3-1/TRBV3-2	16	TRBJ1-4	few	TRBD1	TGTGCCAGCAGCCCTTTCCGGACAGGAGCTAATGAAAAACTGTTTTTT	CASSPFRTGANEKLFF
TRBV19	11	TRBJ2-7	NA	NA	TGTGCCAGTAGTAGGGAGGACGAGCAGTACTTC	CASSREDEQYF
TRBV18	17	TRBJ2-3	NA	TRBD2	TGTGCCAGCTCCCTCACGGGGGGGCAATCTAGCACAGATACGCAGTATTTT	CASSLTGGQSSTDTQYF
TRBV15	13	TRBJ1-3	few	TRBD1	TGTGCCACCAGATCGACAGGGAAAAACACCATATATTTT	CATRSTGKNTIYF
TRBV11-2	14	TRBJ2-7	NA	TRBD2	TGTGCCAGCAGCTATAGCGGGGGGGCCCGGGAGCAGTACTTC	CASSYSGGAREQYF
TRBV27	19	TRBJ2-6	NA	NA	TGTGCCAGCAGTTTATCTCTTAACCGCGTGAGCTCTGGGGCCAACGTCCTGACTTTC	CASSLSLNRVSSGANVLTF
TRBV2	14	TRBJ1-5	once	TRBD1	TGTGCCAGCAGCGACAAGACAGGGGACCAGCCCCAGCATTTT	CASSDKTGDQPQHF
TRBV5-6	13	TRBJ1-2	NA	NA	TGTGCCAGCAGCCGTCAGGGTCGGCTCGGCTACACCTTC	CASSRQGRLGYTF
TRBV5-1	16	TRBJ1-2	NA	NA	TGCGCCAGCAGCCCCCGAATGACAACGGCTAACTATGGCTACACCTTC	CASSPRMTTANYGYTF
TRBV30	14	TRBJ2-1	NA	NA	TGTGCCTGGGCCCGGCAGGGTCCCCCAAATGAGCAGTTCTTC	CAWARQGPPNEQFF
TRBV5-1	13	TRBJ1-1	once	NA	TGCGCCAGCAGCCTACCGACAGACACTGAAGCTTTCTTT	CASSLPTDTEAFF
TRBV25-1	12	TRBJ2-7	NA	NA	TGTGCCAGCAGTCAAACAGGCGCCGAGCAGTACTTC	CASSQTGAEQYF
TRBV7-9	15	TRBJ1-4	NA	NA	TGTGCCAGCAGCTCCGCCCGGGGAGGGGATGAAAAACTGTTTTTT	CASSSARGGDEKLFF
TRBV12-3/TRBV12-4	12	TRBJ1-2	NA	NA	TGTGCCACCGCAGGGGATCGCTATGGCTACACCTTC	CATAGDRYGYTF
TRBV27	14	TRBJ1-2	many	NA	TGTGCCAGCAGTACCAACAGGGTTAACTATGGCTACACCTTC	CASSTNRVNYGYTF
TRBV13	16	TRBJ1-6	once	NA	TGTGCCAGCAGCTTAGGAGGGAGGTCCTATAATTCACCCCTCCACTTT	CASSLGGRSYNSPLHF
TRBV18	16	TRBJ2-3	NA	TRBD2	TGTGCCAGCTCACCATCCGGGGGGGCGAGCACAGATACGCAGTATTTT	CASSPSGGASTDTQYF
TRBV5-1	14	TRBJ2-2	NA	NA	TGCGCCAGCAGCTTGTCAGGGGACACCGGGGAGCTGTTTTTT	CASSLSGDTGELFF
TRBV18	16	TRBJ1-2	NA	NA	TGTGCCAGCTCCCTATACCTAGGAGGGCCGAACTATGGCTACACCTTC	CASSLYLGGPNYGYTF
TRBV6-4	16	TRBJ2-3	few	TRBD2	TGTGCCAGCAGTGAATCGGCTAGCGGGGTTTCAGATACGCAGTATTTT	CASSESASGVSDTQYF
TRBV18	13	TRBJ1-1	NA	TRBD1	TGTGCCACCCTAGGGACAGTGAACACTGAAGCTTTCTTT	CATLGTVNTEAFF
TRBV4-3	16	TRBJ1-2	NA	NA	TGCGCCAGCAGCCAAGTCCTGGACAGCTCTAACTATGGCTACACCTTC	CASSQVLDSSNYGYTF
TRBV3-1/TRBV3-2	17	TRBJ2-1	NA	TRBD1	TGTGCCAGCAGCCAGCACCCAGGACAGGTCGGCTACAATGAGCAGTTCTTC	CASSQHPGQVGYNEQFF
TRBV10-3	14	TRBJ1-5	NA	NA	TGTGCCATCGCCATCGGGGGTAACAATCAGCCCCAGCATTTT	CAIAIGGNNQPQHF
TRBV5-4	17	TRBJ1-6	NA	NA	TGTGCCAGCAGCTTCGGTTCCGGGATCGCCTATAATTCACCCCTCCACTTT	CASSFGSGIAYNSPLHF
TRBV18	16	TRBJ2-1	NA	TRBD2	TGTGCCAGCTCACCGACGCGGGGGTTGACCTACAATGAGCAGTTCTTC	CASSPTRGLTYNEQFF
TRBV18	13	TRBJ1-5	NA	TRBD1	TGTGCCAGCTCCCGGACAGGGTTTGAGCCCCAGCATTTT	CASSRTGFEPQHF
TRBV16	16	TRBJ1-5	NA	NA	TGTGCCAGCAGCCCCCGCCGGGGGGGCCAAAATCAGCCCCAGCATTTT	CASSPRRGGQNQPQHF
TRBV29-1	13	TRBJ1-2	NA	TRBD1	TGCAGCGCCCCGGACAGGATGAACTATGGCTACACCTTC	CSAPDRMNYGYTF
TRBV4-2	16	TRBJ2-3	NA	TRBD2	TGTGCCAGCAGCTCTCGACTAGCGGGATCCACAGATACGCAGTATTTT	CASSSRLAGSTDTQYF
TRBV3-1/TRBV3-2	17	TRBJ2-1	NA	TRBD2	TGTGCCAGCAGCCAAGTGGTTAGCGGGGGGGTTATGAATGAGCAGTTCTTC	CASSQVVSGGVMNEQFF
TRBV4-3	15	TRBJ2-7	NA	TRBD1	TGCGCCAGCAGCCAAGACAGGGGGCGTATGTACGAGCAGTACTTC	CASSQDRGRMYEQYF
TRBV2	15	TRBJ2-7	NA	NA	TGTGCCAGCAGTGTCTCAAGGGACAACCCCTACGAGCAGTACTTC	CASSVSRDNPYEQYF
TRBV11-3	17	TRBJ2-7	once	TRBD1	TGTGCCAGCAGCTTCCTCCCCGACAGGGGACTCTCCTACGAGCAGTACTTC	CASSFLPDRGLSYEQYF
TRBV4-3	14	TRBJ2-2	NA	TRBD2	TGCGCCACGGGCGGGACTATCTACACCGGGGAGCTGTTTTTT	CATGGTIYTGELFF
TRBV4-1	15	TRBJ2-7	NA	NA	TGCGCCAGCAGCCAAGAGTGGACAGCGACCTACGAGCAGTACTTC	CASSQEWTATYEQYF
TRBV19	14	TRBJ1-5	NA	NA	TGTGCCAGTAGTATAGACAGTGGCAATCAGCCCCAGCATTTT	CASSIDSGNQPQHF
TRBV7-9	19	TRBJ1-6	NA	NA	TGTGCCAGCAGCCCTTCTCGGAGCAGGGTCCATCCTTATAATTCACCCCTCCACTTT	CASSPSRSRVHPYNSPLHF
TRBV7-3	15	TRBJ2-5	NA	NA	TGTGCCAGCAGCTTTCGAACCGGGAATGCGGAGACCCAGTACTTC	CASSFRTGNAETQYF
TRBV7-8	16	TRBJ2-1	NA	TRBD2	TGTGCCAGCAGCTCCTATAGCGGGGGGGTAGACAATGAGCAGTTCTTC	CASSSYSGGVDNEQFF
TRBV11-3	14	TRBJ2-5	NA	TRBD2	TGTGCCAGCAGTCTGACTAGCGGGGGAGAGACCCAGTACTTC	CASSLTSGGETQYF
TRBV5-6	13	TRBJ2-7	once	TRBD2	TGTGCCAGCAGCCGGGGACTACCTACGGGGCAGTACTTC	CASSRGLPTGQYF
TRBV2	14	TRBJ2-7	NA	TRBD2	TGTGCCAGCAGCGGACTAGCGGGCTCCTACGAGCAGTACTTC	CASSGLAGSYEQYF
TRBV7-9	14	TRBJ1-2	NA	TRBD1	TGTGCCAGCAGACCGGGACAGTCCGACTATGGCTACACCTTC	CASRPGQSDYGYTF
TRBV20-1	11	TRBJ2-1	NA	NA	TGCAGTGCTAGCGCTCCGCGCAAGCAGTTCTTC	CSASAPRKQFF
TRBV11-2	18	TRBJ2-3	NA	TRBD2	TGTGCCAGCAGCTCGGCAGCGGGACTAGCGGGGGGCACAGATACGCAGTATTTT	CASSSAAGLAGGTDTQYF
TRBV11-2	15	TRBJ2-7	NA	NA	TGTGCCAGCAGCTTAGACACGACAAGCCCGGACGAGCAGTACTTC	CASSLDTTSPDEQYF
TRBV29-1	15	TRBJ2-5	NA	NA	TGCAGCGCTGGGCGTGACAGGCGGCAGCAAGAGACCCAGTACTTC	CSAGRDRRQQETQYF
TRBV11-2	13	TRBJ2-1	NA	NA	TGTGCCAGCAGCCGAAGCCAGGGCTATGAGCAGTTCTTC	CASSRSQGYEQFF
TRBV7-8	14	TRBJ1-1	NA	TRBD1	TGTGCCAGCAGCCGACAGGGAGGAAACACTGAAGCTTTCTTT	CASSRQGGNTEAFF
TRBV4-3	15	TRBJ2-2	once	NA	TGCGCCAGCAGCCCTTCCAGACAGATAACCGGGGAGCTGTTTTTT	CASSPSRQITGELFF
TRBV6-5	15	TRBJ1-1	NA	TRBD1	TGTGCCAGCAGGAAAGACAGGGGTATGAACACTGAAGCTTTCTTT	CASRKDRGMNTEAFF
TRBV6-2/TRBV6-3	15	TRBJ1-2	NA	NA	TGTGCCAGCAGCAATGACAGAACCTCTAACTATGGCTACACCTTC	CASSNDRTSNYGYTF